The clone carrying this T cell receptor beta chain was observed many times. Regarding time point: newly diagnosed GD, antithyroid drugs for less than 3 months. Construction of the TCR library relied on RNA isolated from PBMCs. These data come from a study of regulatory T cells in long-lasting Graves disease. The authors built TCR beta libraries using iRepertoire HTBI primers and Arm-PCR of CDR3 regions. TCRdb itself ran the multiplex PCR reads through MiXCR, one entry per CDR3 protein. The table lists 450,000 to 600,000 distinct CDR3 sequences, approximately 15% of them singletons. These same records also appear under a second study, on T cells in Graves' hyperthyroidism and ophthalmopathy. That source adds: Stability of Graves' hyperthyroidism was defined as absent ophthalmopathy progression within 18 months. Carried out on the TCR CDR3, a first-round RT-PCR used the HTBI primer set. With a median lead of around 6.7 months before onset, the model predicted ophthalmopathy.

The TCR comes from a man aged 30-40 years with Graves disease. The material sequenced was peripheral blood mononuclear cells (PBMCs), taken at new diagnosis, from a patient treated with antithyroid drugs.

CDR3 sequence (DNA): TGCGCCAGCAGCTTGGATGCCAATAATTCACCCCTCCACTTT. Its translation: CASSLDANNSPLHF. V is TRBV5-1 and J is TRBJ1-6, with D uncertain. V lost 0 bases to trimming and J lost 5 bases, with 6 bases between them. Germline V gene sequence: CDR1 SGHRS, CDR2 YFSETQ. CDR3 size: 14 residues.